A single sample gave rise to the 14 T cell receptor beta chains below, sequenced in a study of shared clonotypes between healthy human individuals. It was CD45RO-negative cells, positively selected for CCR7, that made up naive CD8 cells, with terminally differentiated effector memory CD45RA+ cells excluded. The table came from immunoSEQ multiplex PCR; TCRdb's copy has only in-frame clones and leaves some out. The sample includes roughly 2,000,000 clones, 93% of them seen just once. Sequencing was carried out using naive CD8+ T cells from PBMCs. Source of these receptors: a man aged 18 to 29 in good health. Some clones in this sample may be carry-over from other donors' samples.

The chain joins TRBV7-4 to TRBJ2-7; 7 bases agree with TRBD2. The CDR3 consists of 17 residues. Per the germline V gene, CDR1 is SGHVT and CDR2 is SQSDAQ. The V and J ends lost 5 bases and 0 bases, in that order; junction bases with no gene match: 13. CDR3 protein: CASSGSTTSDSSYEQYF. In DNA form, the CDR3 reads TGTGCCAGCAGCGGATCGACAACTAGCGATAGCTCCTACGAGCAGTACTTC.

The chain employs TRBV14 and TRBJ2-1, with TRBD2 matching 7 bases. J gave up 9 bases and V 1 base, and 9 bases lay outside the gene matches. The CDR3 sequence is 15 residues long. Looked up from germline, CDR1 is SGHDN and CDR2 is FVKESK. The chain's CDR3 is CASSQGTSDQREQFF. CDR3 nucleotides: TGTGCCAGCAGCCAAGGGACTAGTGATCAGCGTGAGCAGTTCTTC. Looking up the rest from reference TRBV14 and TRBJ2-1 gives the full variable domain: EAGVTQFPSHSVIEKGQTVTLRCDPISGHDNLYWYRRVMGKEIKFLLHFVKESKQDESGMPNNRFLAERTGGTYSTLKVQPAELEDSGVYFCASSQGTSDQREQFFGPGTRLTVL.

The V call is TRBV6-4, the J call TRBJ1-5, with D maybe TRBD1 (5 bases). The CDR3 is 15 residues long. With 2 bases removed from V and 6 bases from J, the gap between germline ends came to 14 bases. Germline CDR1 reads MRHNA; CDR2 reads SNTAGT. The CDR3 nucleotides read TGTGCCAGCAGTGACCGAACCGGGGGGACTCAGCCCCAGCATTTT. Translating it yields CASSDRTGGTQPQHF.

Concerning this clone: Other nucleotide sequences from this sample produce the same CDR3. The chain employs TRBV27 and TRBJ2-7, with TRBD1 matching 7 bases. Germline CDR1 reads MNHEY; CDR2 reads SMNVEV (reference sequence). The CDR3 extends over 14 amino acids. With V trimmed by 4 bases and J by 2 bases, 5 bases remained unmatched. As DNA, the CDR3 is TGTGCCAGCAGTTCAAGGACAGGTACCTACGAGCAGTACTTC. It yields the protein CASSSRTGTYEQYF.

This clone was seen just once. The gene calls are TRBV27 and TRBJ2-1; D gene uncertain. CDR1 is MNHEY, CDR2 SMNVEV, per germline (reference sequence). Trimming took 5 bases from V and 9 from J, leaving 11 bases between them. CDR3 length: 12 residues. Here the CDR3 DNA reads TGTGCCAGCAGTCTACGGTACGGTGAGCAGTTCTTC. Translating gives CASSLRYGEQFF.

The chain joins TRBV4-2 to TRBJ1-1; D gene unclear. The germline V and J ends were trimmed by 0 bases and 5 bases, with 10 bases remaining between them. CDR1 is LGHNA, CDR2 YNFKEQ, per germline. The CDR3 runs 14 residues. This CDR3 reads CASSQDHPGTEAFF. CDR3 in DNA: TGTGCCAGCAGCCAAGATCACCCGGGTACTGAAGCTTTCTTT.

This chain connects TRBV7-8 to TRBJ1-2; D call uncertain. Germline CDR1 SGHVS, CDR2 FQNEAQ. The CDR3 length is 13 residues. V dropped 3 bases and J dropped 4 bases, with 9 bases sitting between them. The CDR3 DNA reads TGTGCCAGCAGCTTTCAGAAAACCTATGGCTACACCTTC. This sequence encodes CASSFQKTYGYTF.

Remarks on this clone: Within the sample, other DNA sequences also encode this same CDR3. V gene TRBV27 combines with J gene TRBJ2-3; D is undetermined. V lost 0 bases and J lost 1, with 2 bases in between. Germline-derived CDR1 and CDR2 are MNHEY and SMNVEV (reference sequence). The CDR3 extends over 13 amino acids. The CDR3 sequence is CASSLSGTDTQYF. Written as DNA, the CDR3 is TGTGCCAGCAGTTTATCGGGCACAGATACGCAGTATTTT.

This chain links TRBV19 with TRBJ1-5; no clear D gene. Trimming pared 10 bases from V and 1 base from J, leaving 23 bases between. Germline values: CDR1 LNHDA, CDR2 SQIVND (reference sequence). CDR3 length equals 17 residues. This CDR3 reads CATSADRASLSNQPQHF. The CDR3 nucleotides are TGTGCCACCTCCGCGGACCGGGCCAGTCTGAGCAATCAGCCCCAGCATTTT.

The rearrangement uses TRBV5-1 and TRBJ1-1, with 10 bases identical to TRBD1. CDR1 SGHRS and CDR2 YFSETQ come from the germline V gene. V lost 4 bases, J lost 6 bases, and 9 bases stayed unmatched. The CDR3 has 15 amino acids. CDR3 DNA sequence: TGCGCCAGCAGCGCCGAGACAGGGGGCAATTCTGAAGCTTTCTTT. Translating gives CASSAETGGNSEAFF.

On this clone: Other DNA sequences from this sample encode an identical CDR3 as well. The rearrangement joins TRBV14 to TRBJ2-7; D could derive from TRBD1 or TRBD2 (6 bases each). CDR1 and CDR2 from the germline V gene are SGHDN and FVKESK. This CDR3 has 14 residues. V was shortened by 4 bases and J by 2 bases, with 12 bases between the two germline ends. DNA of the CDR3: TGTGCCAGCAGCCCACGGGGGCTAGCCTACGAGCAGTACTTC. Residues: CASSPRGLAYEQYF.

The gene calls are TRBV7-8 and TRBJ2-3, with 7 nucleotides matching TRBD2. V trimming: 3 bases; J trimming: 0 bases; junction bases outside the gene matches: 3. The CDR3 loop spans 15 amino acids. Looked up from germline, CDR1 is SGHVS and CDR2 is FQNEAQ. CDR3 in amino acids: CASSFLGGSTDTQYF. The CDR3 region has the DNA TGTGCCAGCAGCTTTCTCGGGGGGAGCACAGATACGCAGTATTTT. Combining the CDR3 with reference TRBV7-8 and TRBJ2-3 gives the whole variable domain GAGVSQSPRYKVAKRGQDVALRCDPISGHVSLFWYQQALGQGPEFLTYFQNEAQLDKSGLPSDRFFAERPEGSVSTLKIQRTQQEDSAVYLCASSFLGGSTDTQYFGPGTRLTVL.

The chain has TRBV28 and TRBJ1-2; D unclear. V was cut by 4 bases and J by 5 bases, with 14 bases left in between. This CDR3 has 14 amino acids. Per the germline V gene, CDR1 is MDHEN and CDR2 is SYDVKM. The CDR3 loop reads CASSSLGADYGYTF. CDR3 bases: TGTGCCAGCAGTTCTCTCGGAGCGGATTATGGCTACACCTTC.

The rearrangement links TRBV19 to TRBJ2-7; 7 bases line up with TRBD2. The CDR3 has 14 residues. V gave up 3 bases and J gave up 6 bases; unmatched junction bases: 8. Germline V gives CDR1 LNHDA, CDR2 SQIVND (reference sequence). The CDR3 sequence is CASSMGRESREQYF. The CDR3 nucleotides are TGTGCCAGTAGTATGGGGCGGGAGTCCCGCGAGCAGTACTTC.